The 28 T cell receptor beta chains reported below all come from one sample, sequenced in a study of low-dose radiotherapy and immunotherapy resistance in tumors (dated by TCRdb to the early 2020s). The sample's time point label, in plain terms: before trial treatment. This sample was sequenced with an Illumina MiniSeq. First-strand cDNA was synthesized with Superscript III and a set of TRAV- and TRBV-specific primers, covering both TCRalpha and TCRbeta chains. TCRs were amplified for 15 to 20 PCR cycles with Phusion, using a constant-region primer paired with the adapter attached to the V primers. The public reads were reprocessed in TCRdb via fastp at Q25 and MiXCR, keeping in-frame beta chains. Records with the same CDR3 protein are collapsed into one entry carrying the most frequent genes and DNA. The sample yields 75,000 to 95,000 distinct CDR3 sequences; more than 8% were counted once. The top ten constitute around 0.98% of the sample.

The starting material was PBMCs, obtained before treatment. Source of these receptors: a male donor with prostate cancer.

The chain recombines TRBV9 with TRBJ1-5; 8 bases line up with TRBD1. Trimming removed 5 bases from V and 3 bases from J; junction bases left unmatched: 7. This CDR3 has 15 residues. The germline V gene encodes CDR1 SGDLS and CDR2 YYNGEE. In DNA, the CDR3 is TGTGCCAGCAGTCCAGGACAGGGATACAATCAGCCCCAGCATTTT. This sequence encodes CASSPGQGYNQPQHF. The complete variable domain, with remaining parts taken from reference TRBV9 and TRBJ1-5, reads DSGVTQTPKHLITATGQRVTLRCSPRSGDLSVYWYQQSLDQGLQFLIQYYNGEERAKGNILERFSAQQFPDLHSELNLSSLELGDSALYFCASSPGQGYNQPQHFGDGTRLSIL.

At least ten counts were recorded for this clonotype. The rearrangement links TRBV7-2 to TRBJ2-4; D unclear. CDR3 length: 14 amino acids. Deletions cut 7 bases from V and 1 base from J, with 11 bases between. The germline V gene encodes CDR1 SGHTA and CDR2 FQGNSA. The DNA for the CDR3 is TGTGCCAGCACCCCCTTTCCGGCCAAAAACATTCAGTACTTC. It translates to CASTPFPAKNIQYF.

This clonotype was observed many times. The chain has TRBV29-1 and TRBJ1-5; D call uncertain. The germline gives CDR1 SQVTM, CDR2 ANQGSEA. Trimming shortened V by 4 bases and J by 2 bases, and 9 bases separated the two germline ends. The CDR3 is 13 residues long. Here the CDR3 DNA reads TGCAGCGTTGCGCCGGGCGGCAATCAGCCCCAGCATTTT. It codes for CSVAPGGNQPQHF. The full variable domain, with the rest looked up from reference TRBV29-1 and TRBJ1-5, is SAVISQKPSRDICQRGTSLTIQCQVDSQVTMMFWYRQQPGQSLTLIATANQGSEATYESGFVIDKFPISRPNLTFSTLTVSNMSPEDSSIYLCSVAPGGNQPQHFGDGTRLSIL.

The chain has TRBV3-1 and TRBJ2-7; a weak D match, TRBD1 (6 bases). CDR3 length equals 13 residues. The germline gives CDR1 LGHDT, CDR2 YNNKEL (reference sequence). V shed 2 bases and J shed 9 bases, with 14 bases lying between them. Here the CDR3 DNA reads TGTGCCAGCAGCCAAAAATTGGGGGCAGTGCAGTACTTC. It is translated as CASSQKLGAVQYF.

This clonotype has at least ten counts. The chain carries TRBV20-1 and TRBJ1-1; D uncertain. Germline lookup yields CDR1 DFQATT and CDR2 SNEGSKA (reference sequence). V shed 0 bases and J shed 6 bases, with 5 bases lying between them. CDR3 size: 11 residues. The CDR3 DNA reads TGCAGTGCTAGAGAGTTCGCTGAAGCTTTCTTT. It codes for CSAREFAEAFF.

In this sample, this clonotype turned up many times. The V and J genes are TRBV19 and TRBJ2-7; no firm D call. Germline loops: CDR1 LNHDA, CDR2 SQIVND (reference sequence). This CDR3 is built from 15 residues. V shed 5 bases and J shed 2 bases, with 16 bases lying between them. As DNA, the CDR3 is TGTGCCAGTAGTGCCTCGTTTGGTGGCGCCTACGAGCAGTACTTC. This codes for CASSASFGGAYEQYF.

This clonotype came up many times. The chain has TRBV2 and TRBJ1-5, with D hard to call. V was pared by 5 bases and J by 6 bases, with 17 bases between. Germline V gene data show CDR1 as SNHLY and CDR2 as FYNNEI. The CDR3 has 15 residues. This CDR3 is CASSQSGGSGQPQHF. In nucleotides, the CDR3 is TGTGCCAGCAGTCAGTCGGGAGGCAGTGGTCAGCCCCAGCATTTT.

This clonotype was seen many times. This rearrangement joins TRBV12-3 or TRBV12-4 to TRBJ2-7; D not resolved. Trimming stripped 5 bases from V and 2 bases from J, with 7 bases between. The CDR3 extends over 12 amino acids. For the CDR3, the DNA is TGTGCCAGCAGTCATAGCACCTACGAGCAGTACTTC. Amino acid sequence: CASSHSTYEQYF.

This clonotype was observed many times. The gene calls are TRBV28 and TRBJ2-7, with D maybe TRBD1 (6 bases). Germline V gene sequence: CDR1 MDHEN, CDR2 SYDVKM. CDR3 length equals 15 residues. V was pared by 5 bases and J by 3 bases, with 17 bases between. The CDR3 sequence is CASSTRTVAGYEQYF. The CDR3 DNA is TGTGCCAGCAGTACACGGACAGTGGCGGGCTACGAGCAGTACTTC.

This clonotype was seen many times. The chain recombines TRBV28 with TRBJ2-7; TRBD1 matches at 9 bases. The CDR3 contains 15 residues. With 2 bases clipped from V and 5 bases from J, the junction kept 7 bases outside the gene matches. Germline lookup yields CDR1 MDHEN and CDR2 SYDVKM. CDR3 DNA: TGTGCCAGCAGTTTACCGGGACAGGGAAGCGACGAGCAGTACTTC. Protein: CASSLPGQGSDEQYF.

This clonotype was seen at least ten times. The rearrangement uses TRBV29-1 and TRBJ1-4; 9 positions agree with TRBD1. CDR1 and CDR2 (germline): SQVTM, ANQGSEA. The V gene end was trimmed by 7 bases and the J gene end by 7 bases; junction bases not matched to a gene: 7. The CDR3 has 13 amino acids. The CDR3, as DNA: TGCAGCGCCGGACAGGGGAGGAGTGAAAAACTGTTTTTT. This codes for CSAGQGRSEKLFF.

By its share, this clonotype is medium-sized. The chain joins TRBV5-4 to TRBJ2-7; 7 bases match TRBD2. This CDR3 is 14 amino acids long. The V segment lost 4 bases and the J segment 3 bases; nucleotides outside the gene matches: 7. CDR1 and CDR2 from the germline V gene are SGHNT and YYREEE (reference sequence). The DNA of the CDR3 is TGTGCCAGCAGCCCGGGGGGACTCGTCTACGAGCAGTACTTC. It codes for CASSPGGLVYEQYF.

Many counts were recorded for this clonotype. V usage is TRBV28 and J usage is TRBJ2-3; TRBD2 matches at 8 bases. The CDR3 loop spans 16 amino acids. Germline CDR1 reads MDHEN; CDR2 reads SYDVKM. The V segment lost 4 bases and the J segment 3 bases; nucleotides outside the gene matches: 9. The CDR3 loop is CASSSPFQRETDTQYF. Here the CDR3 DNA reads TGTGCCAGCAGTTCTCCTTTCCAGCGGGAGACAGATACGCAGTATTTT.

Many counts were recorded for this clonotype. The V gene is TRBV28, the J gene TRBJ2-1; 11 nucleotides match TRBD1. V gave up 1 base and J gave up 5 bases; unmatched junction bases: 4. Germline-derived CDR1 and CDR2 are MDHEN and SYDVKM. The CDR3 is made up of 16 amino acids. As DNA, the CDR3 is TGTGCCAGCAGTTTATATGGACAGGGGGCAAACAATGAGCAGTTCTTC. It specifies CASSLYGQGANNEQFF. The full variable domain, rest sourced from reference TRBV28 and TRBJ2-1, is DVKVTQSSRYLVKRTGEKVFLECVQDMDHENMFWYRQDPGLGLRLIYFSYDVKMKEKGDIPEGYSVSREKKERFSLILESASTNQTSMYLCASSLYGQGANNEQFFGPGTRLTVL.

This clonotype was counted many times. V usage is TRBV11-3 and J usage is TRBJ1-1, with a weak D call TRBD1 (5 bases). The CDR3 sequence is 12 residues long. Germline values: CDR1 SGHNT, CDR2 YENEEA. Trimming cost V 3 bases and J 4 bases, with 6 bases left between them. In DNA form, the CDR3 reads TGTGCCAGCAGCTTGGGACCCACTGAAGCTTTCTTT. Translated: CASSLGPTEAFF.

The V call is TRBV29-1, the J call TRBJ2-5; 7 bases map to TRBD1. V lost 5 bases and J lost 2; bases outside the gene matches: 5. Germline assignment: CDR1 SQVTM and CDR2 ANQGSEA. The CDR3 is 13 amino acids. CDR3 amino acids: CSVQGVGQETQYF. DNA for the CDR3: TGCAGCGTTCAGGGGGTAGGGCAAGAGACCCAGTACTTC.

V usage is TRBV9 and J usage is TRBJ2-7; D may match TRBD1 or TRBD2 (5 bases each). The germline V and J ends were trimmed by 3 bases and 13 bases, with 20 bases remaining between them. Germline V gene data show CDR1 as SGDLS and CDR2 as YYNGEE. The length of the CDR3 is 13 residues. The DNA for the CDR3 is TGTGCCAGCAGCGCCCGGGACGGTGAAGCTTTCTACTTC. Amino acids: CASSARDGEAFYF.

The V gene is TRBV24-1, the J gene TRBJ2-5, with 7 bases fitting TRBD1. Trimming cost V 2 bases and J 5 bases; bases outside gene matches: 4. Germline V gene sequence: CDR1 KGHDR, CDR2 SFDVKD. The CDR3 has 14 amino acids. The CDR3 sequence is CATSDSGRGETQYF. The CDR3 region has the DNA TGTGCCACCAGTGATTCTGGCAGGGGGGAGACCCAGTACTTC.

This clonotype was seen repeatedly, ten times or more. The gene calls are TRBV30 and TRBJ2-7; no reliable D call. The CDR3 covers 14 residues. Germline loops: CDR1 GTSNPN, CDR2 SVGIG (reference sequence). V lost 4 bases and J lost 1, with 14 bases in between. The CDR3 protein is CAWIPPGTSYEQYF. The CDR3 bases are TGTGCCTGGATCCCCCCGGGCACTTCCTACGAGCAGTACTTC.

This clonotype was seen many times. This chain uses TRBV7-9 with TRBJ2-7; no definite D call. This CDR3 region has 14 residues. CDR1 and CDR2 from the germline V gene are SEHNR and FQNEAQ (reference sequence). The V end was cut by 5 bases, the J end by 1 base, with 12 bases between. Here the CDR3 reads CASSPMGWSYEQYF. CDR3 nucleotides: TGTGCCAGCAGCCCGATGGGGTGGTCCTACGAGCAGTACTTC.

This clonotype was picked up a small number of times. The gene calls are TRBV7-2 and TRBJ1-1; no clear D gene. Trimming took off 1 base at V and 4 bases at J, with 7 bases between the two ends. The CDR3 extends over 13 amino acids. CDR1 is SGHTA, CDR2 FQGNSA, per germline. The CDR3 nucleotides read TGTGCCAGCAGCTTAGGGCAGATCACTGAAGCTTTCTTT. This sequence encodes CASSLGQITEAFF.

Ten or more counts support this clonotype. The chain combines TRBV12-3 or TRBV12-4 with TRBJ1-3, with 7 bases that match TRBD1. The V and J ends lost 3 bases and 0 bases, in that order; junction bases with no gene match: 11. The CDR3 sequence is 18 residues long. CDR3 sequence (DNA): TGTGCCAGCAGTTTGTCGGGGACAGTTTCTAGCTCTGGAAACACCATATATTTT. Its protein product is CASSLSGTVSSSGNTIYF.

This clonotype appeared many times. This chain links TRBV5-1 with TRBJ2-5; 8 bases are shared with TRBD2. V lost 3 bases, J lost 4 bases, and 14 bases stayed unmatched. CDR1 is SGHRS, CDR2 YFSETQ, per germline. This CDR3 spans 17 amino acids. The DNA for the CDR3 is TGCGCCAGCAGCTCTAGAATCGGGGGGGCAGGTGGAGAGACCCAGTACTTC. Protein product: CASSSRIGGAGGETQYF.

The table lists this clonotype with many counts. The chain combines TRBV28 with TRBJ2-3; no firm D call. V lost 3 bases to trimming and J lost 2 bases, with 12 bases between them. Germline loops: CDR1 MDHEN, CDR2 SYDVKM. This CDR3 has 15 residues. The DNA for the CDR3 is TGTGCCAGCAGTTTCAGTTTGCAGCTCACAGATACGCAGTATTTT. This sequence encodes CASSFSLQLTDTQYF.

The chain has TRBV5-1 and TRBJ2-5; no clear D. Germline V gene data show CDR1 as SGHRS and CDR2 as YFSETQ. The CDR3 sequence is 13 residues long. Trimming cost V 5 bases and J 4 bases, with 12 bases left between them. As DNA, the CDR3 is TGCGCCAGCAGTCAACCCCAGGCAGAGACCCAGTACTTC. Amino acids: CASSQPQAETQYF.

In its sample, this clonotype was seen many times. The V and J genes are TRBV6-2 or TRBV6-3 and TRBJ2-4, with 7 bases that match TRBD2. V was pared by 2 bases and J by 0 bases, with 7 bases of the junction left unmatched. The CDR3 totals 17 residues. Germline assignment: CDR1 MNHEY and CDR2 SVGEGT. The CDR3 is CASSYRASGLAKNIQYF. In DNA form, the CDR3 reads TGTGCCAGCAGTTACAGGGCTAGCGGACTAGCCAAAAACATTCAGTACTTC.

This clonotype was recorded many times. This sequence joins TRBV4-1 and TRBJ2-5, with 7 bases matching TRBD1. Germline assignment: CDR1 MGHRA and CDR2 YSYEKL. CDR3 size: 15 residues. The J segment lost 0 bases and the V segment lost 3 bases, leaving 4 bases of the junction unmatched. The CDR3 DNA is TGCGCCAGCAGCCAGGGGGACAGAGACCAAGAGACCCAGTACTTC. It translates to CASSQGDRDQETQYF.

This clonotype was counted at least ten times. V and J are TRBV15 and TRBJ2-1, with a possible D match to TRBD2 (6 bases). V lost 3 bases and J lost 0, with 12 bases in between. CDR1 is LNHNV, CDR2 YYDKDF, per germline (reference sequence). The CDR3 totals 16 residues. Here the CDR3 reads CATSRVGGSSYNEQFF. In DNA form, the CDR3 reads TGTGCCACCAGCAGGGTAGGAGGGAGCTCCTACAATGAGCAGTTCTTC.